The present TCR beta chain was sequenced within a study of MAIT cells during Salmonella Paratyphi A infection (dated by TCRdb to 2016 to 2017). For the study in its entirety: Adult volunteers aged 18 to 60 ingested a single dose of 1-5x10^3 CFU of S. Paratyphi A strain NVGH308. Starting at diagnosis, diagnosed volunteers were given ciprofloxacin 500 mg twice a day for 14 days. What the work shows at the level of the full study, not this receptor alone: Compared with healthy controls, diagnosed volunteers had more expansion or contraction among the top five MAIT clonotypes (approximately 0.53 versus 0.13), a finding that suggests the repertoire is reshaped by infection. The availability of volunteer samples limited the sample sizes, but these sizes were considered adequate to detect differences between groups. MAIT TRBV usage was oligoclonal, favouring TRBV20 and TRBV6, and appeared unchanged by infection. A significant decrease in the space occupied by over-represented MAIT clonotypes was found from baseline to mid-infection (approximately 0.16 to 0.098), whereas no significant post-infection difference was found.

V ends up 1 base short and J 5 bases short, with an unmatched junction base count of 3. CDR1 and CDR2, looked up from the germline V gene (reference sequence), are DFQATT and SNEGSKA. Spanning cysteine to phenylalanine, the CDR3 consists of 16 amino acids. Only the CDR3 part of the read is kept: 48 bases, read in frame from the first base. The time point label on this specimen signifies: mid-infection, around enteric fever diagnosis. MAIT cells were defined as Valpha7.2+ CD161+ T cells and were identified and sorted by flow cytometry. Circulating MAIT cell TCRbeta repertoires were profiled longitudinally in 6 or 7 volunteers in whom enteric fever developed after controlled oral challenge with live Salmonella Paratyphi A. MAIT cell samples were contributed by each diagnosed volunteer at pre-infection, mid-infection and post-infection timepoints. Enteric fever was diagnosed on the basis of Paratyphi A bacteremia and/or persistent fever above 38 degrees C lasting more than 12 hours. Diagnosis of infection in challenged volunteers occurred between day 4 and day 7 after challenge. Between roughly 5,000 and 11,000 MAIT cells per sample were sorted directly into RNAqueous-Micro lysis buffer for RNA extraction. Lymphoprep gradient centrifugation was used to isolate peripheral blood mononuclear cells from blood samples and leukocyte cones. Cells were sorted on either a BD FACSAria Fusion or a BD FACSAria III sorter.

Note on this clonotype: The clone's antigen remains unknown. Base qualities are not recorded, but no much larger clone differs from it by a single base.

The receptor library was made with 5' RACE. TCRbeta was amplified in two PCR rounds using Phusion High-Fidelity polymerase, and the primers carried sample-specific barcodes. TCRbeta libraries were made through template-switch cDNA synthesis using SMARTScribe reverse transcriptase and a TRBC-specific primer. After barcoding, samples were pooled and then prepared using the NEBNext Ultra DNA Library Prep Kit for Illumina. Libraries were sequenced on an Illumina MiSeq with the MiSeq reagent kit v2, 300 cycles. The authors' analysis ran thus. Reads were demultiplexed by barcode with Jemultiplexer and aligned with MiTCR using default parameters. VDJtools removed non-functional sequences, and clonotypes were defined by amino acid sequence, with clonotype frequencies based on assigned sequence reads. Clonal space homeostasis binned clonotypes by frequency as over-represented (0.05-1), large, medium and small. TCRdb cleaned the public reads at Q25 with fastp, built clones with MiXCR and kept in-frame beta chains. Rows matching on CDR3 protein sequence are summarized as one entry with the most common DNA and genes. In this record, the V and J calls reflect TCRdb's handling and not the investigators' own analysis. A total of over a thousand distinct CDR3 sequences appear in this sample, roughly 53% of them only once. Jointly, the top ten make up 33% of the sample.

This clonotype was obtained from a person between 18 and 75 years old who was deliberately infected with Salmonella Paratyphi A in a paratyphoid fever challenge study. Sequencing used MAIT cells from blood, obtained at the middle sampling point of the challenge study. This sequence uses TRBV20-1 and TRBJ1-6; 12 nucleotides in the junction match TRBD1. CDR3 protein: CSARAGQGADNSPLHF. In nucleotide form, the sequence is TGCAGTGCTAGAGCGGGACAGGGGGCGGATAATTCACCCCTCCACTTT.